Listed here are 28 T cell receptor beta chains from one sample, sequenced in a study of Graves' ophthalmopathy and Graves' hyperthyroidism. Beta-chain TCR CDR3 regions were amplified from RNA transcripts. First-round RT-PCR used HTBI primers; second-round multiplex PCR followed. TCRdb used MiXCR to reprocess the multiplex PCR reads, holding one entry per CDR3 protein. The profile shows 600,000 to 700,000 distinct CDR3 sequences, roughly 39% of them singletons. The sequenced material came from peripheral blood. Receptors were obtained from an adult man with Graves' ophthalmopathy.

This clonotype was counted many times. The chain uses TRBV4-2 and TRBJ1-6; a weak D match, TRBD1 (5 bases). V was clipped by 6 bases and J by 10 bases, with 16 bases between them. CDR1 is LGHNA, CDR2 YNFKEQ, per germline. The CDR3 has 14 amino acids. The CDR3 reads CASRSGPDASPLHF. The CDR3 coding sequence is TGTGCCAGCAGATCGGGACCCGACGCGTCACCCCTCCACTTT.

This clonotype has just a few counts. The chain recombines TRBV20-1 with TRBJ1-2; TRBD1 matches 9 bases. The J segment lost 5 bases and the V segment lost 5 bases, leaving 12 bases of the junction unmatched. The CDR3 runs to 15 residues. Germline CDR1 DFQATT, CDR2 SNEGSKA (reference sequence). The CDR3, as DNA: TGCAGTGCTGCAAAGACGGACAGGGGTTATTATGGCTACACCTTC. Its protein is CSAAKTDRGYYGYTF.

This chain connects TRBV7-2 to TRBJ2-7, with D tentatively TRBD2 (6 bases). The germline V gene has CDR1 SGHTA and CDR2 FQGNSA. The V and J ends lost 5 bases and 6 bases respectively, with 14 bases between them. The CDR3 covers 13 residues. DNA for the CDR3: TGTGCCAGCAGCCCCCTGCTAGCGCGCGAGCAGTACTTC. Translated: CASSPLLAREQYF.

This chain uses TRBV3-1 with TRBJ1-5; D is uncertain. CDR3 size: 12 residues. Germline CDR1 reads LGHDT; CDR2 reads YNNKEL (reference sequence). Trimming took 2 bases from V and 7 from J, leaving 6 bases between them. The CDR3 reads CASSQQSQPQHF. The CDR3 region has the DNA TGTGCCAGCAGCCAACAATCGCAGCCCCAGCATTTT.

This sequence joins TRBV7-8 and TRBJ2-6; D remains ambiguous. Germline V gene lookup returns CDR1 SGHVS and CDR2 FQNEAQ. This CDR3 region has 10 residues. Between the trimmed V and J ends, which lost 2 bases and 16 bases, there was a span of 6 bases. The CDR3 DNA reads as TGTGCCAGCAGCTTATGGGGACTGACTTTC. Its translation: CASSLWGLTF.

The J gene is TRBJ1-3, the V gene TRBV2; D remains unclear. CDR1 and CDR2 from the germline V gene are SNHLY and FYNNEI. This CDR3 has 13 residues. V gave up 9 bases and J gave up 0 bases, with 9 bases separating them. The CDR3 nucleotides are TGTGCCAGTGGGGTAGACTCTGGAAACACCATATATTTT. This codes for CASGVDSGNTIYF.

This clonotype appeared once. The rearrangement uses TRBV20-1 and TRBJ2-5, with TRBD2 identical over 8 bases. Trimming removed 2 bases from V and 5 bases from J; junction bases left unmatched: 7. Germline CDR1 and CDR2: DFQATT and SNEGSKA (reference sequence). The CDR3 loop spans 14 amino acids. The CDR3 here is CSARYGTRGETQYF. In DNA form, the CDR3 reads TGCAGTGCTAGATACGGGACTAGGGGCGAGACCCAGTACTTC.

A note on this clonotype: One end of the junction is discordant with germline, which a read error may explain. This rearrangement joins TRBV7-7 to TRBJ1-4; D not certain. The CDR3 spans 15 residues. Germline assignment: CDR1 SSHAT and CDR2 FNYEAQ (reference sequence). This CDR3 reads CASSPGRMTNEKLFF. In nucleotides, the CDR3 is TGTGCTAGCAGCCCCGGCCGCATGACTAATGAAAAACTGTTTTTC.

There are a few counts of this clonotype. The chain recombines TRBV19 with TRBJ1-2, with no clear D. Germline loops: CDR1 LNHDA, CDR2 SQIVND (reference sequence). This CDR3 is 16 amino acids long. The germline V and J ends were trimmed by 4 bases and 2 bases, with 17 bases remaining between them. The CDR3 nucleotides read TGTGCCAGTAGTACCCTTGCGGGGTGGGGAAACTATGGCTACACCTTC. Residues: CASSTLAGWGNYGYTF.

At least ten counts were recorded for this clonotype. V gene TRBV25-1 combines with J gene TRBJ1-4, with D possibly matching TRBD1 (5 bases). Trimming took 6 bases from V and 1 from J, leaving 12 bases between them. The length of the CDR3 is 15 residues. CDR1 and CDR2 from the germline V gene are MGHDK and SYGVNS. CDR3 protein: CASSWGVGTNEKLFF. The CDR3 DNA reads TGTGCCAGCAGCTGGGGGGTGGGAACTAATGAAAAACTGTTTTTT. Complete variable domain (other parts from reference TRBV25-1 and TRBJ1-4): EADIYQTPRYLVIGTGKKITLECSQTMGHDKMYWYQQDPGMELHLIHYSYGVNSTEKGDLSSESTVSRIRTEHFPLTLESARPSHTSQYLCASSWGVGTNEKLFFGSGTQLSVL.

CDR3 nucleotide sequence: TGTGCCAGCAGGGGCGAGGGGGCGGGCACTGAAGCTTTCTTT. It encodes CASRGEGAGTEAFF. The chain uses TRBV2 and TRBJ1-1; 7 bases are a match to TRBD1. Losses at the gene ends were 6 bases for V and 4 bases for J; bases not matched to a gene: 8. The CDR3 covers 14 residues. Germline V gene data show CDR1 as SNHLY and CDR2 as FYNNEI.

The rearrangement uses TRBV18 and TRBJ2-7; 8 bases are shared with TRBD1. Germline V gene data show CDR1 as KGHSH and CDR2 as LQKENI. J was trimmed by 6 bases and V by 5 bases; bases with no gene match: 9. The CDR3 contains 14 residues. The CDR3 spells CASSTGQGSGEQYF. The CDR3 DNA follows: TGTGCCAGCTCAACAGGACAGGGAAGTGGCGAGCAGTACTTC. Together with reference TRBV18 and TRBJ2-7, the CDR3 gives the full variable domain: NAGVMQNPRHLVRRRGQEARLRCSPMKGHSHVYWYRQLPEEGLKFMVYLQKENIIDESGMPKERFSAEFPKEGPSILRIQQVVRGDSAAYFCASSTGQGSGEQYFGPGTRLTVT.

V is TRBV11-1 and J is TRBJ1-6; 7 bases agree with TRBD1. V trimming: 4 bases; J trimming: 2 bases; junction bases outside the gene matches: 8. This CDR3 contains 17 residues. CDR1 is SGHAT and CDR2 is FQDESV in the germline V gene (reference sequence). The CDR3: CASSSQGLFPYNSPLHF. For the CDR3, the DNA is TGTGCCAGCAGCTCACAGGGGTTGTTCCCCTATAATTCACCCCTCCACTTT.

This chain links TRBV5-8 with TRBJ1-1; 7 bases map to TRBD1. Germline CDR1 SGHTS, CDR2 YDEGEE. The CDR3 is 16 amino acids. V shed 3 bases, J shed 1 base, and the junction held 9 bases outside the gene matches. The CDR3 nucleotides read TGTGCCAGCAGCTCGCAAAAAGGGGGCGGGAACACTGAAGCTTTCTTT. It specifies CASSSQKGGGNTEAFF.

In its sample, this clonotype was seen many times. The chain couples TRBV29-1 to TRBJ2-2; D assignment may be TRBD1 or TRBD2 (5 bases each). Germline CDR1 reads SQVTM; CDR2 reads ANQGSEA. CDR3 size: 11 residues. The ends were cut back, 4 bases at V and 6 bases at J, with 6 bases in the middle. The DNA for the CDR3 is TGCAGCGTTGGAGGGGCCGGGGAGCTGTTTTTT. Residues: CSVGGAGELFF.

This clonotype was picked up many times. This sequence joins TRBV20-1 and TRBJ1-5; possibly TRBD1 for D (5 bases). The V gene's germline CDR1 is DFQATT and CDR2 SNEGSKA (reference sequence). The CDR3 is made up of 13 amino acids. Trimming shortened V by 3 bases and J by 2 bases, and 8 bases separated the two germline ends. CDR3 sequence reads: CSASGGGNQPQHF. The CDR3 bases are TGCAGTGCTAGCGGGGGAGGCAATCAGCCCCAGCATTTT.

This sequence joins TRBV20-1 and TRBJ2-5; 7 nucleotides align to TRBD2. Germline V gives CDR1 DFQATT, CDR2 SNEGSKA (reference sequence). J was trimmed by 0 bases and V by 4 bases; bases with no gene match: 11. The CDR3 loop spans 16 amino acids. The CDR3 here is CSANVAGGGHQETQYF. The DNA for the CDR3 is TGCAGTGCTAACGTTGCTGGCGGGGGTCACCAAGAGACCCAGTACTTC.

This clonotype was counted ten times or more. CDR3 sequence (DNA): TGTGCCAGCAGCGGATATTTGGGGGACGGCTACACCTTC. The encoded protein is CASSGYLGDGYTF. V is TRBV3-1 and J is TRBJ1-2, with D perhaps TRBD1 (5 bases). With 5 bases removed from V and 8 bases from J, the gap between germline ends came to 15 bases. Germline V gene sequence: CDR1 LGHDT, CDR2 YNNKEL (reference sequence). The CDR3 covers 13 residues. Full variable domain (missing parts from reference TRBV3-1 and TRBJ1-2): DTAVSQTPKYLVTQMGNDKSIKCEQNLGHDTMYWYKQDSKKFLKIMFSYNNKELIINETVPNRFSPKSPDKAHLNLHINSLELGDSAVYFCASSGYLGDGYTFGSGTRLTVV.

This clonotype was seen at least ten times. This rearrangement joins TRBV7-9 to TRBJ1-1; D unresolved. Trimming took off 2 bases at V and 1 base at J, with 8 bases between the two ends. The CDR3 is 14 amino acids. The germline CDR1 and CDR2 sequences are SEHNR and FQNEAQ (reference sequence). The CDR3 sequence: CASSLSQSNTEAFF. CDR3 DNA: TGTGCCAGCAGCTTAAGTCAGTCGAACACTGAAGCTTTCTTT.

The table lists this clonotype with a few counts. The rearrangement links TRBV10-3 to TRBJ2-7, with 11 bases aligning to TRBD1. The length of the CDR3 is 15 residues. V lost 9 bases to trimming and J lost 0 bases; unmatched junction nucleotides: 7. CDR1 is ENHRY and CDR2 is SYGVKD in the germline V gene. CDR3: CAISGQGASSYEQYF. The DNA for the CDR3 is TGTGCCATTTCCGGACAGGGGGCCAGCTCCTACGAGCAGTACTTC.

This clonotype was found many times. The rearrangement links TRBV19 to TRBJ1-2; D not certain. CDR3 length: 13 residues. V gave up 5 bases and J gave up 4 bases, with 11 bases separating them. CDR1 and CDR2 from the germline V gene are LNHDA and SQIVND (reference sequence). CDR3 bases: TGTGCCAGTAGTTTAGGAGTCACCTATGGCTACACCTTC. Translating it yields CASSLGVTYGYTF.

A remark on this clonotype: A much larger clone sits a single nucleotide away, making a read error possible. The chain is built from TRBV10-3 and TRBJ2-7; 8 nucleotides align to TRBD1. This CDR3 is built from 14 residues. J was trimmed by 3 bases and V by 10 bases; bases with no gene match: 11. CDR1 and CDR2 (germline): ENHRY, SYGVKD. DNA of the CDR3: TGTGCCAGCAACCCGACAGGGGTTGTCTACGAGCAGTACTTC. This sequence encodes CASNPTGVVYEQYF.

This clonotype was seen many times. CDR3 in DNA: TGTGCCAGCAGTCCCCGTAGACTCGTGGAGACCCAGTACTTC. It is translated as CASSPRRLVETQYF. The V and J genes are TRBV6-5 and TRBJ2-5; no clear D gene. The V end lost 5 bases, the J end lost 5 bases, and 15 bases lay between the germline ends. CDR3 length: 14 amino acids. The V gene's germline CDR1 is MNHEY and CDR2 SVGAGI.

This clonotype was recorded many times. This chain links TRBV2 with TRBJ1-3; D is ambiguous. V lost 5 bases and J 0 bases, leaving 11 bases between the germline ends. Germline lookup yields CDR1 SNHLY and CDR2 FYNNEI. The CDR3 spans 15 residues. The CDR3 here is CASSSGRISGNTIYF. DNA of the CDR3: TGTGCCAGCAGTTCCGGACGGATCTCTGGAAACACCATATATTTT.

The chain combines TRBV29-1 with TRBJ2-5; D call uncertain. CDR3 length: 13 amino acids. Trimming pared 0 bases from V and 1 base from J, leaving 6 bases between. Germline CDR1 and CDR2: SQVTM and ANQGSEA. DNA for the CDR3: TGCAGCGTTGAAGACGGGTTCCAAGAGACCCAGTACTTC. This gives the protein CSVEDGFQETQYF.

This clonotype was detected many times. The chain is built from TRBV10-3 and TRBJ2-7; tentatively, D is TRBD1 or TRBD2 (6 bases each). Germline loops: CDR1 ENHRY, CDR2 SYGVKD. Trimming took 10 bases from V and 6 from J, leaving 22 bases between them. This CDR3 spans 14 amino acids. CDR3 region: CATTGTGAFGEQYF. The CDR3 bases are TGTGCCACCACCGGTACGGGGGCCTTTGGCGAGCAGTACTTC.

This clonotype was detected many times. This chain connects TRBV20-1 to TRBJ2-5; no reliable D call. The length of the CDR3 is 12 residues. Trimming left V 1 base short and J 4 bases short, with 7 bases between. Germline-derived CDR1 and CDR2 are DFQATT and SNEGSKA (reference sequence). Written as DNA, the CDR3 is TGCAGTGCTAGAGGGGATTCAGAGACCCAGTACTTC. It translates to CSARGDSETQYF.

The genes are TRBV20-1 and TRBJ1-6; D is possibly TRBD1 (5 bases). Germline loops: CDR1 DFQATT, CDR2 SNEGSKA (reference sequence). This CDR3 is 13 amino acids long. Trimming stripped 6 bases from V and 5 bases from J, with 11 bases between. CDR3 loop: CSATGWHNSPLHF. The CDR3 DNA reads TGCAGTGCCACAGGCTGGCATAATTCACCCCTCCACTTT.